This T cell receptor (beta chain) is from a study of Ad26.COV2.S vaccination and SARS-CoV-2 variants. Across the whole study: Intramuscularly, Ad26.COV2.S was given either once or twice, 56 days apart.

Noted treatment: about 20 received Ad26.COV2.S at low or high dose, single or two shots; 5 received placebo; per-sample allocation not given. Material that was analyzed had been drawn on day 63 after the first vaccine or placebo injection. The sample came from a Boston adult aged 18-55 years. The ends lost 3 bases at V and 5 bases at J; junction bases unmatched: 1. This CDR3 contains 12 residues. Looked up from germline, CDR1 is SEHNR and CDR2 is FQNEAQ (reference sequence). Comment on this clone: Antigen: not known.

Study results and caveats: Responses of T cells in total may have been underestimated by the TCR breadth and depth analyses.

Measured with immunoSEQ multiplex PCR; TCRdb has only the in-frame clones, and not every one. In the table there are about 430,000 clones, approximately 92% of which are singletons. This sequence joins TRBV7-9 and TRBJ2-7, with 7 bases aligning to TRBD1. This TCR was sampled from a person between 18 and 65 years old who received the Ad26.COV2.S COVID-19 vaccine or a placebo. This specimen was peripheral blood, taken in a trial of Ad26.COV2.S vaccine versus placebo. The CDR3 sequence: CASSFTGDEQYF. CDR3 DNA sequence: TGTGCCAGCAGCTTTACAGGGGACGAGCAGTACTTC.